These 24 T cell receptor beta chains were sequenced from one sample in a study of T-cell reconstitution after alpha-beta-depleted transplantation in children. Preparation of the TCRbeta library involved a method that used unique molecular identifiers. TCRdb re-analysed the PCR reads in MiXCR, keeping a single row per CDR3 protein. Of about 540,000 distinct CDR3 sequences in the sample, 18% were seen once. This material consisted of PBMCs from the stem cell graft donor, taken from the stem cell graft. Every receptor here comes from a human donor who donated a stem cell graft to a child with acute lymphoblastic leukemia.

This clonotype has just a few counts. The chain has TRBV5-1 and TRBJ2-7; 9 bases align to TRBD1. The CDR3 sequence is 15 residues long. Germline-derived CDR1 and CDR2 are SGHRS and YFSETQ. V shed 5 bases, J shed 2 bases, and the junction held 8 bases outside the gene matches. CDR3 amino acids: CASSQTGGPPYEQYF. In DNA, the CDR3 is TGCGCCAGCAGTCAAACAGGGGGCCCGCCCTACGAGCAGTACTTC.

The chain couples TRBV5-1 to TRBJ1-2, with 10 positions matching TRBD1. Germline CDR1 and CDR2: SGHRS and YFSETQ. The CDR3 is 16 amino acids. J lost 5 bases, V lost 0 bases, and 7 bases had no gene match. The CDR3 loop is CASSLASDRGVYGYTF. Here the CDR3 DNA reads TGCGCCAGCAGCTTGGCCTCGGACAGGGGGGTTTATGGCTACACCTTC.

There are a few counts of this clonotype. This chain uses TRBV7-9 with TRBJ2-2; 11 bases are a match to TRBD2. Trimming took 5 bases from V and 5 from J; bases not matched to a gene: 10. The CDR3 length is 17 residues. Germline loops: CDR1 SEHNR, CDR2 FQNEAQ (reference sequence). The CDR3 loop reads CASSVTPTSGTTGELFF. In DNA form, the CDR3 reads TGTGCCAGCAGCGTCACTCCGACTAGCGGGACGACCGGGGAGCTGTTTTTT.

The chain joins TRBV25-1 to TRBJ1-1; D not certain. CDR1 and CDR2 from the germline V gene are MGHDK and SYGVNS. The V end was cut by 4 bases, the J end by 10 bases, with 13 bases between. The CDR3 totals 12 residues. CDR3 DNA: TGTGCCAGCAGTGTTGATGGCGTGAGAGCTTTCTTT. It encodes CASSVDGVRAFF.

The DNA of the CDR3 is TGTGCCAGCAGCTTAGCGACTCGGAACACCGGGGAGCTGTTTTTT. As protein: CASSLATRNTGELFF. The chain has TRBV7-6 and TRBJ2-2, with D unclear. Germline loops: CDR1 SGHVS, CDR2 FNYEAQ. This CDR3 spans 15 amino acids. The V end lost 0 bases, the J end lost 1 base, and 6 bases lay between the germline ends.

Comments on this clonotype: The junction shows a germline mismatch at one end, possibly a read error. The chain employs TRBV14 and TRBJ2-1; maybe TRBD1 (5 bases). Germline V gene sequence: CDR1 SGHDN, CDR2 FVKESK. The CDR3 sequence is 13 residues long. CDR3 in amino acids: CASSQDPRLDSVF. The CDR3 nucleotides are TGTGCCAGCAGCCAAGATCCCCGCCTAGACAGTGTCTTC.

This clonotype was counted a few times. V and J are TRBV7-9 and TRBJ2-1, with TRBD1 identical over 7 bases. The length of the CDR3 is 16 residues. Germline assignment: CDR1 SEHNR and CDR2 FQNEAQ (reference sequence). The V and J ends lost 5 bases and 4 bases, in that order; junction bases with no gene match: 11. CDR3 DNA: TGTGCCAGCAGCCATCCTCAGGGGGTTACTTACAATGAGCAGTTCTTC. This sequence encodes CASSHPQGVTYNEQFF.

This chain joins TRBV5-1 and TRBJ2-5; D remains ambiguous. Trimming pared 4 bases from V and 5 bases from J, leaving 21 bases between. CDR1 is SGHRS and CDR2 is YFSETQ in the germline V gene. CDR3 length equals 16 residues. The CDR3 region has the DNA TGCGCCAGCAGCACCCAACTTCTCAACAAACGGGAGACCCAGTACTTC. This encodes CASSTQLLNKRETQYF.

The sample holds a few counts of this clonotype. The genes are TRBV7-6 and TRBJ2-7; TRBD1 matches 9 bases. The germline CDR1 and CDR2 sequences are SGHVS and FNYEAQ. CDR3 length: 15 residues. V gave up 6 bases and J gave up 7 bases; unmatched junction bases: 13. CDR3 amino acids: CASSAPGQGLNEQYF. Here the CDR3 DNA reads TGTGCCAGCAGTGCCCCGGGACAGGGTTTGAATGAGCAGTACTTC.

V is TRBV20-1 and J is TRBJ2-7; D may be TRBD2 (6 bases). V lost 3 bases to trimming and J lost 2 bases, with 17 bases between them. This CDR3 region has 15 residues. In germline, CDR1 is DFQATT, CDR2 SNEGSKA (reference sequence). CDR3 coding DNA: TGCAGTGCTAGGGGCAAATGGACTACTACCTACGAGCAGTACTTC. Protein sequence: CSARGKWTTTYEQYF.

This rearrangement joins TRBV20-1 to TRBJ2-2; 10 nucleotides agree with TRBD2. CDR1 and CDR2 (germline): DFQATT, SNEGSKA (reference sequence). Trimming took 3 bases from V and 5 from J; bases not matched to a gene: 15. The CDR3 extends over 18 amino acids. The CDR3 sequence: CSASRLAGARVRTGELFF. As DNA, the CDR3 is TGCAGTGCTAGTCGGCTAGCGGGAGCCAGGGTTCGTACCGGGGAGCTGTTTTTT.

In this sample, this clonotype turned up a few times. This chain links TRBV5-1 with TRBJ2-1; D ambiguous. The CDR3 extends over 15 amino acids. The V end was cut by 2 bases, the J end by 0 bases, with 9 bases between. The germline V gene has CDR1 SGHRS and CDR2 YFSETQ. CDR3 DNA sequence: TGCGCCAGCAGCTTACGGTCGAGCTCCTACAATGAGCAGTTCTTC. Amino acids: CASSLRSSSYNEQFF.

This clonotype was seen more than once but under ten times. The chain employs TRBV7-9 and TRBJ1-1; D uncertain. In germline, CDR1 is SEHNR, CDR2 FQNEAQ (reference sequence). The ends were cut back, 7 bases at V and 6 bases at J, with 18 bases in the middle. The CDR3 extends over 14 amino acids. The CDR3 is CASILDGSHSEAFF. The CDR3 bases are TGTGCCAGCATCTTGGACGGTTCTCACTCTGAAGCTTTCTTT.

The chain uses TRBV27 and TRBJ2-3, with D perhaps TRBD1 (6 bases). Germline V gives CDR1 MNHEY, CDR2 SMNVEV (reference sequence). Deletions cut 4 bases from V and 5 bases from J, with 13 bases between. The CDR3 length is 14 residues. This CDR3 reads CASSWGTLGDTQYF. The CDR3 DNA follows: TGTGCCAGCAGTTGGGGGACACTCGGAGATACGCAGTATTTT.

This clonotype has just a few counts. V usage is TRBV12-3 or TRBV12-4 and J usage is TRBJ2-3; TRBD2 might be the D (5 bases). V was trimmed by 6 bases and J by 1 base, leaving 20 bases between them. This CDR3 has 17 residues. The CDR3 is CASSPGGSTLRTDTQYF. CDR3 bases: TGTGCCAGCAGCCCTGGAGGCAGCACTCTCCGCACAGATACGCAGTATTTT.

This clonotype was found a few times. The chain joins TRBV29-1 to TRBJ2-1, with TRBD2 matching 7 bases. The CDR3 contains 12 residues. Losses at the gene ends were 4 bases for V and 8 bases for J; bases not matched to a gene: 5. Per the germline V gene, CDR1 is SQVTM and CDR2 is ANQGSEA. CDR3 protein: CSVGGRVYEQFF. The CDR3 DNA sequence: TGCAGCGTTGGCGGGAGAGTATATGAGCAGTTCTTC.

In this sample, this clonotype turned up a few times. The V call is TRBV20-1, the J call TRBJ1-5; TRBD1 is a possible D gene (6 bases). Trimming cost V 0 bases and J 3 bases, with 18 bases left between them. Germline V CDR1 and CDR2: DFQATT, SNEGSKA (reference sequence). The CDR3 runs to 17 residues. The CDR3 DNA reads as TGCAGTGCTAGAGATTGGGATGCAGGGGAGGACAATCAGCCCCAGCATTTT. It encodes CSARDWDAGEDNQPQHF.

This rearrangement joins TRBV5-1 to TRBJ2-1; tentatively, D is TRBD1 or TRBD2 (5 bases each). Germline-derived CDR1 and CDR2 are SGHRS and YFSETQ. The CDR3 totals 16 residues. Trimming stripped 3 bases from V and 9 bases from J, with 22 bases between. The CDR3 nucleotides are TGCGCCAGCAGCTCGAACACCGGGACCCGCGAGGGTGAGCAGTTCTTC. It is translated as CASSSNTGTREGEQFF.

The V gene is TRBV4-1, the J gene TRBJ2-1; the match to TRBD2 covers 9 bases. The germline V gene encodes CDR1 MGHRA and CDR2 YSYEKL. The CDR3 contains 14 residues. The junction had 4 bases not matched to a gene; V was cut back by 4 bases and J by 6 bases. The CDR3 reads CASSLIAGVNEQFF. DNA for the CDR3: TGCGCCAGCAGCCTTATAGCGGGAGTCAATGAGCAGTTCTTC.

The chain links TRBV6-5 to TRBJ1-1; D not certain. Trimming left V 2 bases short and J 3 bases short, with 13 bases between. Germline V gives CDR1 MNHEY, CDR2 SVGAGI. This CDR3 comprises 15 residues. CDR3 in amino acids: CASSYRDNRDTEAFF. CDR3 coding DNA: TGTGCCAGCAGTTACAGGGATAACCGGGACACTGAAGCTTTCTTT.

This clonotype has just a few counts. This chain links TRBV4-2 with TRBJ2-1; D assignment may be TRBD1 or TRBD2 (5 bases each). This CDR3 spans 21 amino acids. V was shortened by 1 base and J by 1 base, with 26 bases between the two germline ends. Germline assignment: CDR1 LGHNA and CDR2 YNFKEQ. CDR3 nucleotide sequence: TGTGCCAGCAGCCAAGTTTCATCCCGGTTCCAGGGACCCGGTTCCTACAATGAGCAGTTCTTC. Protein: CASSQVSSRFQGPGSYNEQFF.

In its sample, this clonotype was seen a few times. The CDR3 region has the DNA TGCGCCAGCAGTGAGTCCGTAGGGACAACGAACACCGGGGAGCTGTTTTTT. It codes for CASSESVGTTNTGELFF. The V and J genes are TRBV10-1 and TRBJ2-2, with a possible D match to TRBD1 (6 bases). The CDR3 covers 17 residues. The germline V gene has CDR1 WNHNN and CDR2 SYGVQD (reference sequence). Trimming removed 0 bases from V and 0 bases from J, with 11 bases in between.

This clonotype was detected a few times. The CDR3 here is CSARDPRGTGVIGAFF. CDR3 nucleotides: TGCAGTGCTAGAGATCCTAGAGGTACAGGGGTAATAGGAGCTTTCTTT. The gene calls are TRBV20-1 and TRBJ1-1, with TRBD1 identical over 7 bases. Losses at the gene ends were 0 bases for V and 10 bases for J; bases not matched to a gene: 17. CDR1 is DFQATT, CDR2 SNEGSKA, per germline (reference sequence). The CDR3 extends over 16 amino acids.

This clonotype was counted a few times. The chain joins TRBV21-1 to TRBJ2-7; the D call in the table, TRBD1, was not verified against the DNA. TRBV21-1 corresponds to a pseudogene. This CDR3 has 15 amino acids. The CDR3: CASSKVKGGNYEQYF. DNA for the CDR3: TGTGCCAGCAGCAAAGTTAAGGGGGGGAACTACGAGCAGTACTTC.